These 15 T cell receptor beta chains originate from one sample sequenced in a study of OX40 agonist ivuxolimab in advanced cancers. Sequenced by immunoSEQ multiplex PCR; TCRdb stores in-frame clones only, minus some. The table lists about 15,000 clones, more than 65% of them singletons. The sample in question was CD4+ or CD8+ T cells sorted from blood, obtained in a trial of the OX40 agonist ivuxolimab. These receptors were collected from an adult with an advanced solid tumor such as melanoma, head and neck, liver or kidney cancer.

In its sample, this clone was seen a few times. This sequence joins TRBV5-6 and TRBJ2-1; D gene unclear. The CDR3 sequence is 15 residues long. V lost 3 bases to trimming and J lost 4 bases, with 14 bases between them. From germline, CDR1 is SGHDT and CDR2 YYEEEE. CDR3 sequence reads: CASSSTGGLYNEQFF. The CDR3 DNA follows: TGTGCCAGCAGCTCCACCGGCGGCCTTTACAATGAGCAGTTCTTC. Looking up the rest from reference TRBV5-6 and TRBJ2-1 gives the full variable domain: DAGVTQSPTHLIKTRGQQVTLRCSPKSGHDTVSWYQQALGQGPQFIFQYYEEEERQRGNFPDRFSGHQFPNYSSELNVNALLLGDSALYLCASSSTGGLYNEQFFGPGTRLTVL.

Only a few counts were recorded for this clone. V is TRBV5-1 and J is TRBJ2-3; 10 nucleotides agree with TRBD2. Unmatched junction bases numbered 9, after V lost 1 base and J lost 4 bases. The CDR3 has 17 amino acids. Germline CDR1 SGHRS, CDR2 YFSETQ. The CDR3 DNA reads as TGCGCCAGCAGCTTGCCGACTAGCGGGCTGGTCGCAGATACGCAGTATTTT. This encodes CASSLPTSGLVADTQYF.

The rearrangement uses TRBV7-6 and TRBJ1-1, with TRBD1 matching 8 bases. V trimming: 5 bases; J trimming: 1 base; junction bases outside the gene matches: 6. CDR3 size: 15 residues. Germline values: CDR1 SGHVS, CDR2 FNYEAQ. DNA of the CDR3: TGTGCCAGCAGCGCAGGACAGGGAGGGAACACTGAAGCTTTCTTT. This encodes CASSAGQGGNTEAFF. Complete variable domain (other parts from reference TRBV7-6 and TRBJ1-1): GAGVSQSPRYKVTKRGQDVALRCDPISGHVSLYWYRQALGQGPEFLTYFNYEAQQDKSGLPNDRFSAERPEGSISTLTIQRTEQRDSAMYRCASSAGQGGNTEAFFGQGTRLTVV.

This clone was detected only once. The chain has TRBV6-6 and TRBJ2-1; 8 bases are a match to TRBD1. The germline CDR1 and CDR2 sequences are MNHNY and SVGAGI (reference sequence). V shed 6 bases and J 7 bases; nucleotides not matched to a gene: 11. CDR3 length: 15 residues. CDR3 region: CASSPRSRGRNEQFF. As DNA, the CDR3 is TGTGCCAGCAGCCCCCGTAGCAGGGGGCGAAATGAGCAGTTCTTC.

The chain has TRBV6-1 and TRBJ2-7; D is undetermined. Per the germline V gene, CDR1 is MNHNS and CDR2 is SASEGT. The CDR3 covers 13 residues. Trimming took 3 bases from V and 1 from J, leaving 7 bases between them. The CDR3 DNA is TGTGCCAGCAGTGAGACAAAATCCTACGAGCAGTACTTC. Translating gives CASSETKSYEQYF.

The V and J genes are TRBV27 and TRBJ1-5; no clear D. This CDR3 has 13 amino acids. The V end lost 2 bases, the J end lost 4 bases, and 6 bases lay between the germline ends. From germline, CDR1 is MNHEY and CDR2 SMNVEV (reference sequence). CDR3 loop: CASSLLPNQPQHF. Written as DNA, the CDR3 is TGTGCCAGCAGTTTACTGCCAAATCAGCCCCAGCATTTT.

This rearrangement joins TRBV7-9 to TRBJ2-7; no reliable D call. The CDR3 is 14 residues long. V shed 4 bases and J shed 2 bases, with 12 bases lying between them. The germline V gene has CDR1 SEHNR and CDR2 FQNEAQ (reference sequence). The CDR3 reads CASSSDRSAYEQYF. The CDR3 DNA follows: TGTGCCAGCAGCTCGGATAGGAGCGCCTACGAGCAGTACTTC.

This chain uses TRBV6-5 with TRBJ1-3, with D uncertain. The germline gives CDR1 MNHEY, CDR2 SVGAGI. The CDR3 totals 14 residues. V was pared by 6 bases and J by 1 base, with 10 bases between. DNA of the CDR3: TGTGCCAGCAGAGCCGGGAGTTCTGGAAACACCATATATTTT. As protein: CASRAGSSGNTIYF.

This chain joins TRBV25-1 and TRBJ2-3; D uncertain. Between the trimmed V and J ends, which lost 4 bases and 4 bases, there was a span of 12 bases. The CDR3 contains 14 residues. Germline values: CDR1 MGHDK, CDR2 SYGVNS. CDR3 loop: CASSAQSPPDTQYF. CDR3 bases: TGTGCCAGCAGTGCCCAAAGCCCCCCAGATACGCAGTATTTT. The full variable domain, completed using reference TRBV25-1 and TRBJ2-3, is EADIYQTPRYLVIGTGKKITLECSQTMGHDKMYWYQQDPGMELHLIHYSYGVNSTEKGDLSSESTVSRIRTEHFPLTLESARPSHTSQYLCASSAQSPPDTQYFGPGTRLTVL.

V and J are TRBV11-2 and TRBJ2-3; 12 bases are shared with TRBD2. The CDR3 covers 17 residues. V dropped 6 bases and J dropped 2; count of bases not matched to a gene: 9. Germline CDR1 reads SGHAT; CDR2 reads FQNNGV. CDR3 nucleotide sequence: TGTGCCAGCAGAACTCTAGCGGGAGGGCCCCCCACAGATACGCAGTATTTT. Translating it yields CASRTLAGGPPTDTQYF.

A few counts support this clone. This sequence joins TRBV27 and TRBJ2-2; 12 nucleotides match TRBD1. The V gene end was trimmed by 2 bases and the J gene end by 7 bases; junction bases not matched to a gene: 5. Germline V gives CDR1 MNHEY, CDR2 SMNVEV (reference sequence). This CDR3 has 16 residues. CDR3 DNA: TGTGCCAGCAGTTTAGGGACAGGGGGCTGGGGCGGGGAGCTGTTTTTT. As protein: CASSLGTGGWGGELFF.

This clone was picked up one time. The chain has TRBV11-2 and TRBJ2-2; D is ambiguous. The germline V gene encodes CDR1 SGHAT and CDR2 FQNNGV. This CDR3 spans 11 amino acids. Trimming removed 5 bases at V and 5 bases at J, with 3 bases between. CDR3 sequence (DNA): TGTGCCAGCAGCCCAACCGGGGAGCTGTTTTTT. This translates into CASSPTGELFF.

The V call is TRBV7-8, the J call TRBJ2-1; maybe TRBD1 (7 bases). The V gene lost 4 bases and the J gene lost 6 bases, with 16 bases spanning the gap. The germline gives CDR1 SGHVS, CDR2 FQNEAQ. This CDR3 has 15 residues. DNA of the CDR3: TGTGCCAGCAGCTGGGACTCGTACAGGGGCAATGAGCAGTTCTTC. Translation gives CASSWDSYRGNEQFF.

The V and J genes are TRBV27 and TRBJ2-5, with D perhaps TRBD1 (5 bases). The length of the CDR3 is 13 residues. With 4 bases removed from V and 7 bases from J, the gap between germline ends came to 13 bases. Germline values: CDR1 MNHEY, CDR2 SMNVEV (reference sequence). Here the CDR3 DNA reads TGTGCCAGCAGTTCCTACAATACAGGGACCCAGTACTTC. This encodes CASSSYNTGTQYF.

V gene TRBV4-1 combines with J gene TRBJ1-1; no firm D call. Germline-derived CDR1 and CDR2 are MGHRA and YSYEKL. This CDR3 has 16 residues. The V end was cut by 0 bases, the J end by 0 bases, with 11 bases between. The CDR3 region has the DNA TGCGCCAGCAGCCAAGATGGAGGCAAATTGAACACTGAAGCTTTCTTT. This sequence encodes CASSQDGGKLNTEAFF.